Shown below are 7 T cell receptor beta chains from a single sample sequenced in a study of shared clonotypes between healthy human individuals. Profiled with immunoSEQ multiplex PCR; TCRdb holds only in-frame clones, not every one. Of some 790,000 clones in the sample, approximately 72% are singletons; the top ten hold approximately 1.7%. What was sequenced was memory CD4+ T cells sorted from blood. Subset meaning: CD45RA-negative fraction. These receptors all come from a woman younger than 45 in good health.

The chain combines TRBV18 with TRBJ2-5, with 8 bases that match TRBD1. CDR1 KGHSH and CDR2 LQKENI come from the germline V gene. CDR3 length: 16 residues. The junction had 11 bases not matched to a gene; V was cut back by 4 bases and J by 4 bases. This CDR3 is CASSQVGTGWRETQYF. CDR3 DNA: TGTGCCAGCTCACAGGTCGGGACAGGTTGGAGAGAGACCCAGTACTTC.

The rearrangement joins TRBV27 to TRBJ2-1, with D maybe TRBD1 (6 bases). The CDR3 contains 12 residues. V lost 9 bases and J 6 bases, leaving 12 bases between the germline ends. Germline V CDR1 and CDR2: MNHEY, SMNVEV (reference sequence). The CDR3, as DNA: TGTGCCAGTACGGGACACGGCAATGAGCAGTTCTTC. Its protein is CASTGHGNEQFF.

V usage is TRBV7-8 and J usage is TRBJ2-5, with TRBD2 matching over 7 bases. Losses at the gene ends were 3 bases for V and 5 bases for J; bases not matched to a gene: 9. The germline V gene has CDR1 SGHVS and CDR2 FQNEAQ. The CDR3 has 15 amino acids. The CDR3 here is CASSFGGGPMETQYF. Written as DNA, the CDR3 is TGTGCCAGCAGCTTTGGGGGAGGGCCGATGGAGACCCAGTACTTC. Filled out from reference TRBV7-8 and TRBJ2-5, the complete variable domain reads GAGVSQSPRYKVAKRGQDVALRCDPISGHVSLFWYQQALGQGPEFLTYFQNEAQLDKSGLPSDRFFAERPEGSVSTLKIQRTQQEDSAVYLCASSFGGGPMETQYFGPGTRLLVL.

This clone came up many times. The rearrangement uses TRBV4-1 and TRBJ2-7, with no clear D. This CDR3 comprises 15 residues. Germline V gene data show CDR1 as MGHRA and CDR2 as YSYEKL. V lost 0 bases to trimming and J lost 4 bases, with 13 bases between them. CDR3 DNA sequence: TGCGCCAGCAGCCAAGAGACCGCTGTGGTATACGAGCAGTACTTC. As protein: CASSQETAVVYEQYF.

The chain uses TRBV7-9 and TRBJ2-7; 9 bases align to TRBD1. V lost 6 bases and J lost 11; bases outside the gene matches: 5. Germline CDR1 SEHNR, CDR2 FQNEAQ (reference sequence). The CDR3 totals 11 residues. CDR3 in DNA: TGTGCCAGCAGTCCAGGACAGGGGAAGTACTTC. This encodes CASSPGQGKYF.

This sequence joins TRBV2 and TRBJ2-1, with unresolved D. V gave up 2 bases and J gave up 8 bases, with 4 bases separating them. CDR3 length equals 11 residues. Germline CDR1 SNHLY, CDR2 FYNNEI. CDR3 residues: CASSEYYEQFF. For the CDR3, the DNA is TGTGCCAGCAGTGAATATTATGAGCAGTTCTTC. The full variable domain, its missing parts supplied by reference TRBV2 and TRBJ2-1, is EPEVTQTPSHQVTQMGQEVILRCVPISNHLYFYWYRQILGQKVEFLVSFYNNEISEKSEIFDDQFSVERPDGSNFTLKIRSTKLEDSAMYFCASSEYYEQFFGPGTRLTVL.

In its sample, this clone was seen a few times. CDR3 sequence: CASSANRVRETQYF. The CDR3 coding sequence is TGTGCCAGCAGCGCAAACAGGGTCAGAGAGACCCAGTACTTC. The rearrangement joins TRBV5-4 to TRBJ2-5; D perhaps matches TRBD1 (6 bases). Germline values: CDR1 SGHNT, CDR2 YYREEE (reference sequence). The CDR3 has 14 residues. V lost 4 bases, J lost 4 bases, and 14 bases lay in between.